Listed below are T cell receptor beta chains from one sample, sequenced in a study of cytomegalovirus exposure and HLA in healthy donors. Method: immunoSEQ multiplex PCR; TCRdb's copy keeps in-frame clones and lacks some. Found here are 150,000 or so clones, approximately 75% of them singletons; the top ten hold over 2.5%. Sequenced material: PBMCs. The source is a man younger than 35 in good health and CMV-seronegative. Each CDR3 is given with its conserved first and last residue. A D gene is named only where the DNA matches it firmly. Only some rows state a clone size, as once, few, many or a class for expanded clones.

v_call	clone_size	d_call	j_call	cdr3_nt	cdr3_aa
TRBV19	few	TRBD2	TRBJ2-1	TGTGCCAGTAAAGCGGGGACTAGCGGGGGGGCGTGGTACAATGAGCAGTTCTTC	CASKAGTSGGAWYNEQFF
TRBV7-8	.	TRBD1	TRBJ1-5	TGTGCCAGCAGCCAGGGGACAGGGGCAAATCAGCCCCAGCATTTT	CASSQGTGANQPQHF
TRBV5-6	.	.	TRBJ2-6	TGTGCCAGCAGCTTGGCCGGTGGGGCCAACGTCCTGACTTTC	CASSLAGGANVLTF
TRBV19	.	.	TRBJ2-2	TGTGCCAGTAGCATGGGGCCAAATTACGGGGAGCTGTTTTTT	CASSMGPNYGELFF
TRBV7-9	few	.	TRBJ2-7	TGTGCCAGCAGTCCCTGGAGCCAGGGGATTGGGGACGAGCAGTACTTC	CASSPWSQGIGDEQYF
TRBV4-1	.	.	TRBJ2-1	TGCGCCAGCAGCCAAGGCAGGGTGGGCTTCAATGAGCAGTTCTTC	CASSQGRVGFNEQFF
TRBV19	few	TRBD2	TRBJ2-5	TGTGCCAGTAGTACGGGACTATTAGAGACCCAGTACTTC	CASSTGLLETQYF
TRBV6-5	.	.	TRBJ1-2	TGTGCCAGCAGTCTTAGCGTCGGCTACACCTTC	CASSLSVGYTF
TRBV2	.	TRBD2	TRBJ2-5	TGTGCCAGCCAGCGGGGGAGTCAAGAGACCCAGTACTTC	CASQRGSQETQYF
TRBV7-6	.	.	TRBJ1-6	TGTGCCAGCAGCTTAGACCGGGGGGGACGGTCACCCCTCCACTTT	CASSLDRGGRSPLHF
TRBV27	.	TRBD1	TRBJ2-6	TGTGCCAGCAGTTTATTCTCCAGGACAGGCGTTTCTGGGGCCAACGTCCTGACTTTC	CASSLFSRTGVSGANVLTF
TRBV4-3	.	.	TRBJ1-3	TGCGCCAGCAGCCAAGACAGGGCTCATGGAAACACCATATATTTT	CASSQDRAHGNTIYF
TRBV7-9	.	.	TRBJ2-5	TGTGCCAGCAGCACCCTCGGGGTCCAAGAGACCCAGTACTTC	CASSTLGVQETQYF
TRBV7-9	.	.	TRBJ1-1	TGTGCCACCACTGGGTTAGGGGTGGGCACTGAAGCTTTCTTT	CATTGLGVGTEAFF
TRBV6-4	.	TRBD2	TRBJ2-1	TGTGCCAGCAGTGACTCGGGACTAGCGGGGGGGGACAATGAGCAGTTCTTC	CASSDSGLAGGDNEQFF
TRBV18	.	.	TRBJ1-1	TGTGCCAGCTCACCAAGGGGGTTACAAGCTGAAGCTTTCTTT	CASSPRGLQAEAFF
TRBV19	.	TRBD1	TRBJ1-4	TGTGCCAGTAGCATCCCGGGGACAGTTAACGGTGAAAAACTGTTTTTT	CASSIPGTVNGEKLFF
TRBV27	.	.	TRBJ2-4	TGTGCCAGCAGTTTATCGTGGGTTGGAGGGGCCAAAAACATTCAGTACTTC	CASSLSWVGGAKNIQYF
TRBV19	.	TRBD1	TRBJ1-1	TGTGCCAGTAGGCCCGGGACAGGGTGGGTTAGCACTGAAGCTTTCTTT	CASRPGTGWVSTEAFF
TRBV5-1	.	TRBD2	TRBJ2-1	TGCGCCAGCAGCTGGCCAGGGACTAGCGGGGGTGGGGGGAATGAGCAGTTCTTC	CASSWPGTSGGGGNEQFF
TRBV10-3	.	.	TRBJ2-5	TGTGCCATCAGTGGGGGCGGCTACCAAGAGACCCAGTACTTC	CAISGGGYQETQYF
TRBV9	.	.	TRBJ1-1	TGTGCCAGCAGCGTAGTTGGAGCGAACACTGAAGCTTTCTTT	CASSVVGANTEAFF
TRBV7-6	.	TRBD1	TRBJ1-1	TGTGCCAGCAGCTCCCATCAGGGGGCCACTGAAGCTTTCTTT	CASSSHQGATEAFF
TRBV7-9	.	TRBD1	TRBJ2-7	TGTGCCAGCAGACGTGGGACAGGGGCCTACGAGCAGTACTTC	CASRRGTGAYEQYF
TRBV28	.	TRBD2	TRBJ2-3	TGTGCCACTTTAATAGCGGGGTCCACAGATACGCAGTATTTT	CATLIAGSTDTQYF
TRBV6-1	.	TRBD1	TRBJ1-6	TGTGCCAGCAGTGGAAGACAGGGTAATTCACCCCTCCACTTT	CASSGRQGNSPLHF
TRBV7-7	.	TRBD1	TRBJ2-1	TGTGCTAGCAGCCCAGGGACAGGGAATGAGCAGTTCTTC	CASSPGTGNEQFF
TRBV6-5	.	TRBD1	TRBJ1-6	TGTGCCAGCAGTGCGCCAGGGGGATCACCCCTCCACTTT	CASSAPGGSPLHF
TRBV5-1	.	.	TRBJ2-3	TGCGCCAGCAGCCCGGAGGCAGGGGCGGGAGATACGCAGTATTTT	CASSPEAGAGDTQYF
TRBV6-5	.	.	TRBJ1-1	TGTGCCAGCAGTCGGACAGTCACTGAAGCTTTCTTT	CASSRTVTEAFF
TRBV5-8	.	.	TRBJ1-1	TGTGCCAGCAGCTTACTGGACGGGGACACTGAAGCTTTCTTT	CASSLLDGDTEAFF
TRBV6-6	once	TRBD1	TRBJ1-5	TGTGCCAGCAGTAAAACCGGGACAGCCCTTAATCAGCCCCAGCATTTT	CASSKTGTALNQPQHF
TRBV5-1	.	TRBD1	TRBJ2-2	TGCGCCAGCAGCACGTCGACAGGGATGAACACCGGGGAGCTGTTTTTT	CASSTSTGMNTGELFF
TRBV5-5	.	TRBD1	TRBJ2-7	TGTGCCAGCAGCATTGGACAGGGTAGCTCCTACGAGCAGTACTTC	CASSIGQGSSYEQYF
TRBV6-5	once	TRBD1	TRBJ1-1	TGTGCCAGCAGACGAGACAGGGGCTACACTGAAGCTTTCTTT	CASRRDRGYTEAFF
TRBV10-2	.	TRBD2	TRBJ2-3	TGCGCCAGCAGAGATCGGACTAGCGGGGGGCCCACGGATACGCAGTATTTT	CASRDRTSGGPTDTQYF
TRBV7-9	few	.	TRBJ2-2	TGTGCCAGCAGCTCAACTTGGAACACCGGGGAGCTGTTTTTT	CASSSTWNTGELFF
TRBV4-2	.	.	TRBJ2-1	TGTGCCAGCAGCCAAGCCCAAGGGACTGGACTCGAGTACAATGAGCAGTTCTTC	CASSQAQGTGLEYNEQFF
TRBV7-9	.	.	TRBJ2-1	TGTGCCAGCAGCCCCCTCGGGGAGGCTCACAATGAGCAGTTCTTC	CASSPLGEAHNEQFF
TRBV16	.	.	TRBJ1-5	TGTGCCAGCAGCCAATTCCCAGGGGAAAATCAGCCCCAGCATTTT	CASSQFPGENQPQHF